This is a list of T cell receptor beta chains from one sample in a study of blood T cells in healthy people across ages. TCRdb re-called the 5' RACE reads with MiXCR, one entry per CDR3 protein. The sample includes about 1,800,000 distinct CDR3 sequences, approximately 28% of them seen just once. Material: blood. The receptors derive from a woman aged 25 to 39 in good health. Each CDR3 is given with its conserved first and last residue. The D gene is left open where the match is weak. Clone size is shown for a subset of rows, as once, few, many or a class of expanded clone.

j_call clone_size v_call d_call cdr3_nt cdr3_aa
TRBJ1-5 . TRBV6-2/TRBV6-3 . TGTGCCAGCAACGAGGTAGTATCATATCAGCCCCGGCATTTT CASNEVVSYQPRHF
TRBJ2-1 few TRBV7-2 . TGTGCCAGCAGTTCTCCCATGTGGTTTTATGAGCAGTTCTTC CASSSPMWFYEQFF
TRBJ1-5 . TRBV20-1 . TGCAGTGCTAGGCGGGAACGGCAGCCCCAGCATTTT CSARRERQPQHF
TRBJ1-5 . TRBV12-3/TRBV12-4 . TGTGCCAGCAGTTTATCGGATGGGCCGAACAATCAGCCCCAGCATTTT CASSLSDGPNNQPQHF
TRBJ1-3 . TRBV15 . TGTGCCACCAGCAGAGATTTGGGCAGCTCTGGAAACACCATATATTTT CATSRDLGSSGNTIYF
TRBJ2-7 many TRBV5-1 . TGCGCCAGCAGCTTGGCCGACAGTAGGGTCGACGAGCAGTACTTC CASSLADSRVDEQYF
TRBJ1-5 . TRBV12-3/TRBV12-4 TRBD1 TGTGCCAGCAGTCGCGCGACAGGGGGCAGCAATCAGCCCCAGCATTTT CASSRATGGSNQPQHF
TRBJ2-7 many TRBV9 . TGTGCCAGCAGCTCCAGACCCCCCAACGCCGAGCAGTACTTC CASSSRPPNAEQYF
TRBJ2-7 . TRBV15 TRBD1 TGTGCCACCAGCAGATTTGACAGGGGGATCAACGAGCAGTACTTC CATSRFDRGINEQYF
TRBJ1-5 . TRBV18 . TGTGCCAGCTCACCCACTCAGGGTTTCTCTAGCAATCAGCCCCAGCATTTT CASSPTQGFSSNQPQHF
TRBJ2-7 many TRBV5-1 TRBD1 TGCGCCAGCAGCCGTTCCGACAGGGTCGCAGACGAGCAGTACTTC CASSRSDRVADEQYF
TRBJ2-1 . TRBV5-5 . TGTGCCAGCAGCTGGGGTCGAGGGGGAAATGAGCAGTTCTTC CASSWGRGGNEQFF
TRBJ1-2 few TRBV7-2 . TGTGCCAGCAGCTTTGGGAAACGCTATGGCTACACCTTC CASSFGKRYGYTF
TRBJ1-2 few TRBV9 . TGTGCCAGCAGCGTAGCTCCCGCAGGGGCCAACTATGGCTACACCTTC CASSVAPAGANYGYTF
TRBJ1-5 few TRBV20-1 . TGCAGTGCCGAGGGCCCGGGCCTTAGCAATCAGCCCCAGCATTTT CSAEGPGLSNQPQHF
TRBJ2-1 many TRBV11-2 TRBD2 TGTGCCAGCAGCACCGGACTAGGGCACAATGAGCAGTTCTTC CASSTGLGHNEQFF
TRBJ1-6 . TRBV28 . TGTGCCAGCAGCCCAGGACTACATTCACCCCTCCACTTT CASSPGLHSPLHF
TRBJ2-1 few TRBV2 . TGTGCCAGCAGATCCCCTAGGACGCTAACAAACAATGAGCAGTTCTTC CASRSPRTLTNNEQFF
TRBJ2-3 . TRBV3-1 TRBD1 TGTGCCAGCAGCTATCAGGGGGCGAGAACAGATACGCAGTATTTT CASSYQGARTDTQYF
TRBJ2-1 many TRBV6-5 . TGTGCCAGCAACCAACAGGGTGTCGGTGCTGAGCAGTTCTTC CASNQQGVGAEQFF
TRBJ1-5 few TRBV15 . TGTGCCACCAGCACCCTGGGGGTTAATCAGCCCCAGCATTTT CATSTLGVNQPQHF
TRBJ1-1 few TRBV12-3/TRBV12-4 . TGTGCCAGCAGTTGGTCCCCCGCTTTGGGGAACACTGAAGCTTTCTTT CASSWSPALGNTEAFF
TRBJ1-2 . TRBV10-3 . TGTGCCATCAGTGAGATTGGGGGTCTCGGGTATGGATACACCTTC CAISEIGGLGYGYTF